This entry lists 8 T cell receptor beta chains sequenced from one sample in a study of cytomegalovirus exposure and HLA in healthy donors. Primers included in the PCR were 60 Vbeta and 13 Jbeta primers. Sequencing used immunoSEQ multiplex PCR; TCRdb keeps in-frame clones, though not all of them. Of around 90,000 clones listed, around 85% are singletons. The sequenced sample was PBMCs. The origin of the receptors is a man aged 35 to 55 in good health and CMV-seropositive.

The chain recombines TRBV29-1 with TRBJ1-4, with TRBD1 matching over 7 bases. The CDR3 has 13 amino acids. The trim removed 7 bases at V and 8 bases at J, leaving 10 bases unmatched. Germline V gene lookup returns CDR1 SQVTM and CDR2 ANQGSEA. CDR3 loop: CSARPGTAEKLFF. DNA for the CDR3: TGCAGCGCTAGGCCCGGGACAGCAGAAAAACTGTTTTTT.

J is TRBJ1-4 and V is TRBV19; the match to TRBD1 covers 9 bases. The V segment lost 2 bases and the J segment 10 bases; nucleotides outside the gene matches: 11. Germline V gene data show CDR1 as LNHDA and CDR2 as SQIVND (reference sequence). The CDR3 runs 16 residues. CDR3 amino acids: CASSIFIDRGFGKLFF. CDR3 in DNA: TGTGCCAGTAGTATATTCATCGACAGGGGGTTCGGAAAACTGTTTTTT.

The V call is TRBV4-2, the J call TRBJ1-5, with D possibly matching TRBD1 (6 bases). The CDR3 has 18 residues. Trimming shortened V by 0 bases and J by 6 bases, and 21 bases separated the two germline ends. Germline V lookup: CDR1 LGHNA, CDR2 YNFKEQ. CDR3 in DNA: TGTGCCAGCAGCCAAGACCGAACAGGGAGGGTAACGGGTCAGCCCCAGCATTTT. Translating it yields CASSQDRTGRVTGQPQHF.

The chain links TRBV6-1 to TRBJ1-5, with a weak D call TRBD1 (6 bases). The germline gives CDR1 MNHNS, CDR2 SASEGT. The V end lost 8 bases, the J end lost 0 bases, and 14 bases lay between the germline ends. The CDR3 is 15 residues long. CDR3 loop: CASVTGAYSNQPQHF. In DNA, the CDR3 is TGTGCCAGCGTGACAGGAGCCTATAGCAATCAGCCCCAGCATTTT.

The rearrangement links TRBV29-1 to TRBJ2-1; TRBD2 agrees at 9 bases. Germline trimming cut 4 bases from V and 5 bases from J; bases unmatched to any gene: 6. The germline V gene has CDR1 SQVTM and CDR2 ANQGSEA. This CDR3 contains 14 residues. Written as DNA, the CDR3 is TGCAGCGTTGTGAGCGGGGGGTTGAACAATGAGCAGTTCTTC. Its translation: CSVVSGGLNNEQFF.

The chain recombines TRBV11-3 with TRBJ2-3, with a weak D call TRBD2 (6 bases). The CDR3 has 15 residues. V lost 5 bases and J 3 bases, leaving 15 bases between the germline ends. Germline V gene data show CDR1 as SGHNT and CDR2 as YENEEA. CDR3 sequence (DNA): TGTGCCAGCAGCCGCGTGGGCGGGGAAACAGATACGCAGTATTTT. Amino acid sequence: CASSRVGGETDTQYF. Based on the CDR3 plus reference TRBV11-3 and TRBJ2-3, the full variable domain is EAGVVQSPRYKIIEKKQPVAFWCNPISGHNTLYWYLQNLGQGPELLIRYENEEAVDDSQLPKDRFSAERLKGVDSTLKIQPAELGDSAVYLCASSRVGGETDTQYFGPGTRLTVL.

This clone appeared a few times. The sample contains more than one DNA sequence encoding this CDR3. The chain uses TRBV7-8 and TRBJ2-3, with TRBD2 matching over 13 bases. The CDR3 is 16 amino acids. The V gene end was trimmed by 4 bases and the J gene end by 3 bases; junction bases not matched to a gene: 4. Germline V CDR1 and CDR2: SGHVS, FQNEAQ. CDR3 sequence (DNA): TGTGCCAGCAGCTCCCGGACTAGCGGGAGTACAGATACGCAGTATTTT. As protein: CASSSRTSGSTDTQYF. Looking up the rest from reference TRBV7-8 and TRBJ2-3 gives the full variable domain: GAGVSQSPRYKVAKRGQDVALRCDPISGHVSLFWYQQALGQGPEFLTYFQNEAQLDKSGLPSDRFFAERPEGSVSTLKIQRTQQEDSAVYLCASSSRTSGSTDTQYFGPGTRLTVL.

The genes are TRBV7-8 and TRBJ2-1; TRBD1 might be the D (5 bases). This CDR3 is 14 amino acids long. The germline V and J ends were trimmed by 4 bases and 3 bases, with 10 bases remaining between them. The germline V gene encodes CDR1 SGHVS and CDR2 FQNEAQ. CDR3 nucleotides: TGTGCCAGCAGCTCTAGGGGAAACTACAATGAGCAGTTCTTC. This gives the protein CASSSRGNYNEQFF. The full variable domain, rest sourced from reference TRBV7-8 and TRBJ2-1, is GAGVSQSPRYKVAKRGQDVALRCDPISGHVSLFWYQQALGQGPEFLTYFQNEAQLDKSGLPSDRFFAERPEGSVSTLKIQRTQQEDSAVYLCASSSRGNYNEQFFGPGTRLTVL.